The TCR beta chain described here comes from a study of T cell repertoires and HLA-DP antigens (dated by TCRdb to 2016 to 2019). Turning to the overall study: An in vitro model of CD4+ T cell alloreactivity against allogeneic HLA-DP presented by transduced HeLa cells was used in the study. Compared with self, one alloantigen differed at one amino acid in the peptide-binding groove and the other differed at under 13, modelling structurally similar versus dissimilar alloantigens. Of the three donors, two were male and one was female, with ages ranging from the 18-to-29 band to the 60-to-69 band. Average DNA input was roughly 200 ng for sorted CD137+CD4+ samples, compared with 900 to 1,500 ng for pre-culture CD4+ samples.

On this clone itself: The antigen it recognizes is unknown. Per-base quality was not reported, and no clone a single base away is much larger than it.

What the study reported, not specific to this receptor: Clonality of sorted CD137+ cells was similar against both alloantigens (about 0.39) and much higher than in pre-culture samples (about 0.04). Limitations included only three donors, a non-physiological HeLa antigen-presenting system, and the use of total CD4+ responder cells. Clones undetected before culture had an average cumulative frequency of about 34% against one allele and 50.6% against the other. Separate analysis of naive and memory CD4+ repertoires was not performed.

Untouched CD4+ T cells were isolated from Ficoll-separated PBMC through negative selection with magnetic beads, and an average purity of 97.7% was reached. Using magnetic beads, untouched CD4+ T cells were isolated from Ficoll-separated PBMC at approximately 98% purity, with only negligible CD8+ contamination. Peripheral blood mononuclear cells were supplied by the buffy coats of three healthy blood donors, who served as the study donors. CMV seronegative status was shared by all three donors. The DNeasy Blood & Tissue Kit was used for extraction of genomic DNA. For each subject, genomic DNA from sorted CD137+CD4+ cells and from pre-culture CD4+ baseline samples underwent TCRB sequencing. The CDR3 sequence holds 14 residues, the cysteine and phenylalanine included. Only CDR3 DNA remains: 42 bases, in frame from the first base. The germline V gene (reference sequence) gives CDR1 as SGHNT and CDR2 as YYREEE. At the junction V is shortened by 4 bases and J by 13 bases, with 18 bases in between.

TCRB CDR3 regions were amplified with the immunoSEQ multiplex PCR using forward primers for 54 TRBV segments and reverse primers for 13 TRBJ segments. Pre-culture CD4+ samples were sequenced at deep resolution with a target of 150,000 to 250,000 T cell genomes. Amplicons were sequenced on an Illumina HiSeq System, producing 87 bp reads covering the CDR3. The study's processing was this. PCR and sequencing errors in the reads were corrected, and alignment to IMGT reference sequences was used to define CDR3 regions. Synthetic template pools were used to estimate template counts and unique rearrangement counts. Clonality was computed by subtracting Pielou's evenness from 1. The Daley-Smith estimator was used to estimate richness. Morisita's index was used to measure repertoire overlap. Clones present in cultured samples but not detected in the pre-culture repertoire of the same donor were defined as low-abundance clones. In TCRdb, the immuneACCESS table is reduced to in-frame sequences with V and J assigned. These tables do not hold every clone; where another copy was compared, an unresolved V gene accounts for under half, and the others remain unexplained. The D gene and trimming were derived from the DNA, and the V and J assignments and clone size from that table. This sample lists approximately 100,000 clones; 86% were detected once. Less than 2% of the sample is taken by the ten largest.

This clonotype originated in a man aged 50 to 59 in good health and CMV-seronegative. This receptor chain uses TRBV5-4 and TRBJ1-6; TRBD1 is possibly the D segment (6 matching bases). The sample taken for sequencing was CD4+ T cells from PBMCs. CDR3 protein: CASSTEQGVGPLHF. At the DNA level, the sequence is TGTGCCAGCAGCACCGAACAGGGAGTGGGGCCCCTCCACTTT.